A single sample is the source of the 15 T cell receptor beta chains below, sequenced in a study of blood T cell repertoires in COVID-19. Generated by immunoSEQ multiplex PCR, the TCRdb table keeps only in-frame clones and is missing some. The sample lists roughly 150,000 clones, 80% to 85% occurring once. The material sequenced was peripheral blood. These receptors were obtained from an older man with active or convalescent COVID-19.

The chain couples TRBV7-2 to TRBJ1-1, with TRBD1 matching 7 bases. V was clipped by 5 bases and J by 4 bases; unmatched bases: 7. The germline gives CDR1 SGHTA, CDR2 FQGNSA. The CDR3 length is 14 residues. The CDR3 sequence is CASSGTGTATEAFF. The CDR3 DNA sequence: TGTGCCAGCAGCGGCACCGGGACAGCCACTGAAGCTTTCTTT.

The chain is built from TRBV6-1 and TRBJ2-2, with unresolved D. There are 13 residues in the CDR3. V was shortened by 2 bases and J by 6 bases, with 7 bases between the two germline ends. Germline CDR1 is MNHNS and CDR2 is SASEGT. The CDR3 spells CASSETPSGELFF. The CDR3 region has the DNA TGTGCCAGCAGTGAAACACCCTCCGGGGAGCTGTTTTTT.

The V gene is TRBV7-6, the J gene TRBJ2-7; possibly TRBD1 for D (6 bases). Germline lookup yields CDR1 SGHVS and CDR2 FNYEAQ. V was clipped by 5 bases and J by 2 bases, with 13 bases between them. This CDR3 spans 14 amino acids. The CDR3 reads CASSTADRPYEQYF. The CDR3 DNA reads TGTGCCAGCAGCACCGCGGACAGACCCTACGAGCAGTACTTC.

The CDR3 nucleotides read TGTGCCAGCAAAGGGACTAGCGGGATCGATGAGCAGTTCTTC. This codes for CASKGTSGIDEQFF. The chain links TRBV6-6 to TRBJ2-1; 13 bases agree with TRBD2. The CDR3 covers 14 residues. From germline, CDR1 is MNHNY and CDR2 SVGAGI (reference sequence). J was trimmed by 8 bases and V by 7 bases; bases with no gene match: 5.

J is TRBJ1-6 and V is TRBV9, with 7 positions matching TRBD1. Germline-derived CDR1 and CDR2 are SGDLS and YYNGEE. CDR3 length: 13 residues. Trimming at V came to 4 bases and at J to 12 bases, leaving 7 bases not matched to a gene. CDR3 sequence reads: CASSSRQGRPLHF. CDR3 coding DNA: TGTGCCAGCAGCTCACGACAGGGAAGACCCCTCCACTTT.

This rearrangement joins TRBV28 to TRBJ2-6; 7 positions match TRBD1. With V trimmed by 7 bases and J by 6 bases, 15 bases remained unmatched. The CDR3 extends over 17 amino acids. Per the germline V gene, CDR1 is MDHEN and CDR2 is SYDVKM. CDR3 coding DNA: TGTGCCAGCAACCCCCGGGACAGCCTTCTTGTGGCCAACGTCCTGACTTTC. It is translated as CASNPRDSLLVANVLTF. The full variable domain, its missing parts supplied by reference TRBV28 and TRBJ2-6, is DVKVTQSSRYLVKRTGEKVFLECVQDMDHENMFWYRQDPGLGLRLIYFSYDVKMKEKGDIPEGYSVSREKKERFSLILESASTNQTSMYLCASNPRDSLLVANVLTFGAGSRLTVL.

CDR3 in amino acids: CASSTQGAYSPLHF. DNA for the CDR3: TGTGCCAGCAGTACACAGGGGGCGTATTCACCCCTCCACTTT. V is TRBV27 and J is TRBJ1-6; 9 positions match TRBD1. Germline-derived CDR1 and CDR2 are MNHEY and SMNVEV (reference sequence). Losses at the gene ends were 5 bases for V and 8 bases for J; bases not matched to a gene: 4. This CDR3 is built from 14 residues.

The V gene is TRBV27, the J gene TRBJ1-6; maybe TRBD1 (6 bases). Germline V gives CDR1 MNHEY, CDR2 SMNVEV (reference sequence). The V end lost 0 bases, the J end lost 10 bases, and 19 bases lay between the germline ends. The CDR3 runs 17 residues. This CDR3 is CASSLSGTMGAQSPLHF. DNA of the CDR3: TGTGCCAGCAGTTTATCTGGAACTATGGGGGCGCAGTCACCCCTCCACTTT.

V and J are TRBV5-1 and TRBJ2-1; 13 positions agree with TRBD2. CDR1 and CDR2 (germline): SGHRS, YFSETQ. The CDR3 length is 13 residues. Trimming took 7 bases from V and 13 from J; bases not matched to a gene: 8. DNA of the CDR3: TGCGCCAGCCAACCGACTAGCGGGAGGTATCAGTTCTTC. Translation gives CASQPTSGRYQFF.

The chain couples TRBV9 to TRBJ2-5, with D possibly TRBD2 on 5 matching bases. CDR3 size: 13 residues. Germline CDR1 and CDR2: SGDLS and YYNGEE. Trimming pared 5 bases from V and 5 bases from J, leaving 13 bases between. Here the CDR3 reads CASSGEGGETQYF. The CDR3 region has the DNA TGTGCCAGCAGTGGTGAGGGCGGGGAGACCCAGTACTTC.

This chain uses TRBV12-3 or TRBV12-4 with TRBJ1-2; D remains ambiguous. The CDR3 length is 13 residues. The ends were cut back, 4 bases at V and 0 bases at J, with 6 bases in the middle. This CDR3 reads CASSSLTNYGYTF. The DNA for the CDR3 is TGTGCCAGCAGTTCCCTTACTAACTATGGCTACACCTTC.

The chain combines TRBV29-1 with TRBJ2-3, with 7 bases identical to TRBD2. Germline CDR1 is SQVTM and CDR2 is ANQGSEA. CDR3 length: 15 residues. Losses at the gene ends were 6 bases for V and 4 bases for J; bases not matched to a gene: 13. CDR3 in amino acids: CSVVVGGSNSDTQYF. CDR3 DNA: TGCAGCGTCGTAGTCGGCGGGAGTAATTCAGATACGCAGTATTTT.

The rearrangement uses TRBV19 and TRBJ1-4; perhaps TRBD1 as D (5 bases). The CDR3 is 14 residues long. V was trimmed by 3 bases and J by 8 bases, leaving 13 bases between them. Germline V gene sequence: CDR1 LNHDA, CDR2 SQIVND (reference sequence). The DNA for the CDR3 is TGTGCCAGTAGTATTAGGGGTTCTGGCGAAAAACTGTTTTTT. Its protein is CASSIRGSGEKLFF.

This clone is a singleton in its sample. J is TRBJ1-4 and V is TRBV6-5; no firm D call. Germline CDR1 and CDR2: MNHEY and SVGAGI. There are 14 residues in the CDR3. The V end lost 2 bases, the J end lost 8 bases, and 12 bases lay between the germline ends. The CDR3 coding sequence is TGTGCCAGCAGTTACGAGGGCCAAGGGGAAAAACTGTTTTTT. Its translation is CASSYEGQGEKLFF.

There are a few counts of this clone. The chain employs TRBV5-4 and TRBJ2-5, with D possibly being TRBD2 (5 bases). V was clipped by 4 bases and J by 5 bases, with 12 bases between them. CDR3 length: 13 amino acids. Germline CDR1 reads SGHNT; CDR2 reads YYREEE (reference sequence). The CDR3 here is CASSLPGLETQYF. CDR3 sequence (DNA): TGTGCCAGCAGCCTCCCGGGGTTGGAGACCCAGTACTTC.